The 7 T cell receptor beta chains in this list originate from one sample, sequenced in a study of cytotoxic CD8 clonotypes in ibrutinib-treated CLL. Generated by immunoSEQ multiplex PCR, the TCRdb table keeps only in-frame clones and is missing some. This sample has 6,000 or so clones; roughly 79% occur once, and the top ten carry approximately 5.2%. The source was PBMCs, collected before ibrutinib treatment. All receptors derive from a human donor with chronic lymphocytic leukemia.

V usage is TRBV7-9 and J usage is TRBJ2-3; D may be TRBD2 (5 bases). The V end was cut by 1 base, the J end by 5 bases, with 10 bases between. The CDR3 is 14 amino acids. CDR1 SEHNR and CDR2 FQNEAQ come from the germline V gene (reference sequence). DNA of the CDR3: TGTGCCAGCAGCTTAGAGGGAGCGGTAGATACGCAGTATTTT. Protein product: CASSLEGAVDTQYF.

V gene TRBV27 combines with J gene TRBJ1-5; D is uncertain. V was clipped by 10 bases and J by 4 bases, with 11 bases between them. This CDR3 has 12 amino acids. Germline-derived CDR1 and CDR2 are MNHEY and SMNVEV (reference sequence). The CDR3 spells CATSARNQPQHF. In nucleotides, the CDR3 is TGTGCCACCTCGGCAAGAAATCAGCCCCAGCATTTT.

The rearrangement uses TRBV19 and TRBJ1-3; unclear D gene. Between the trimmed V and J ends, which lost 4 bases and 4 bases, there was a span of 11 bases. CDR3 length: 14 amino acids. Germline V gene lookup returns CDR1 LNHDA and CDR2 SQIVND (reference sequence). CDR3 amino acids: CASSTALGGNTIYF. For the CDR3, the DNA is TGTGCCAGTAGTACAGCCCTGGGGGGAAACACCATATATTTT.

The chain links TRBV7-2 to TRBJ1-3; possible D gene TRBD1, 5 bases. CDR1 and CDR2 from the germline V gene are SGHTA and FQGNSA. The V end was cut by 1 base, the J end by 2 bases, with 9 bases between. This CDR3 has 15 amino acids. The CDR3 nucleotides read TGTGCCAGCAGCTTAGAGGGGCAGGCTGGAAACACCATATATTTT. This gives the protein CASSLEGQAGNTIYF.

The CDR3 sequence: CASTLTETYNEQFF. The CDR3, as DNA: TGTGCCAGCACCTTGACAGAAACCTACAATGAGCAGTTCTTC. The J gene is TRBJ2-1, the V gene TRBV7-2; weak D call: TRBD1 (5 bases). Per germline, CDR1 SGHTA and CDR2 FQGNSA. The CDR3 contains 14 residues. With 7 bases removed from V and 2 bases from J, the gap between germline ends came to 12 bases.

The V and J genes are TRBV27 and TRBJ1-6, with D hard to call. CDR3 length equals 15 residues. Germline V lookup: CDR1 MNHEY, CDR2 SMNVEV (reference sequence). V dropped 2 bases and J dropped 3 bases, with 8 bases sitting between them. The CDR3, as DNA: TGTGCCAGCAGTTTACCCCCAGGCTATAATTCACCCCTCCACTTT. This translates into CASSLPPGYNSPLHF.

CDR3 in amino acids: CASSLGGETEAFF. CDR3 nucleotide sequence: TGTGCCAGCAGCTTAGGAGGGGAGACTGAAGCTTTCTTT. The V gene is TRBV7-9, the J gene TRBJ1-1; D is perhaps TRBD1 (5 bases). The germline V gene has CDR1 SEHNR and CDR2 FQNEAQ (reference sequence). This CDR3 has 13 residues. Trimming cost V 1 base and J 5 bases, with 8 bases left between them.